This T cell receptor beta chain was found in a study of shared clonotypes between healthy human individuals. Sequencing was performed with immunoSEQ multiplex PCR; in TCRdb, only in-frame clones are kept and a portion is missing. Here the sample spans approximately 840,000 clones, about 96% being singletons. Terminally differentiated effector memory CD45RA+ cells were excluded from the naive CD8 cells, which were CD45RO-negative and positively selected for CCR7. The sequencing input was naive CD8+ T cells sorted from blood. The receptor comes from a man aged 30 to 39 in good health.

The CDR3 sequence: CASSPPDRGLDYGYTF. In DNA form, the CDR3 reads TGTGCCAGCTCACCACCCGACAGGGGGCTCGACTATGGCTACACCTTC. V usage is TRBV18 and J usage is TRBJ1-2; 10 nucleotides match TRBD1. The germline V gene encodes CDR1 KGHSH and CDR2 LQKENI. This CDR3 spans 16 amino acids. The ends lost 0 bases at V and 3 bases at J; junction bases unmatched: 4.